The present T cell receptor beta chain was sequenced within a study of blood T cell repertoires in COVID-19. The wider study: Collection of acute and convalescent COVID-19 samples took place in the United States, Italy and Spain. The analysed material was cDNA or gDNA that came from T cells, B-cell-depleted T cells, or PBMCs.

As originally analysed: Reference gene primer amplification gave nucleated cell count estimates. Assay: immunoSEQ multiplex PCR; the TCRdb copy retains only in-frame clones and omits some. The D gene and trimming were derived from the DNA, and the V and J assignments and clone size from that table. The table records approximately 60,000 clones, roughly 87% of them present only once. Per the germline V gene, CDR1 is SGHKS and CDR2 is YYEKEE (reference sequence). The CDR3 has 14 residues. With 2 bases removed from V and 4 bases from J, the gap between germline ends came to 12 bases. This receptor was taken from a woman in her sixties with acute or convalescent COVID-19. The sample consisted of peripheral blood. The chain combines TRBV5-5 with TRBJ1-1; the D gene is possibly TRBD1 (6 bases). CDR3 DNA sequence: TGTGCCAGCAGCTTTGCAGGGGCCCTCACTGAAGCTTTCTTT. Translation: CASSFAGALTEAFF.